Listed below are T cell receptor beta chains from one sample, sequenced in a study of blood T cell repertoires in COVID-19. Measured with immunoSEQ multiplex PCR; TCRdb has only the in-frame clones, and not every one. Among about 200,000 clones listed, roughly 90% were seen once. The sample consisted of PBMCs or T cells enriched from blood (not recorded which). Every receptor here comes from a woman in her thirties who had been exposed to COVID-19. The CDR3 runs from the conserved cysteine through the conserved F or W. The D gene is left open where the match is weak. Size is stated for part of the rows, as once, few or many counts, or as a class when the clone is expanded.

j_call v_call clone_size d_call cdr3_nt cdr3_aa
TRBJ2-1 TRBV5-1 . TRBD1 TGCGCCAGCAGCTTGGTCCCCCGGGACAGAGACAATGAGCAGTTCTTC CASSLVPRDRDNEQFF
TRBJ2-2 TRBV5-1 once TRBD2 TGCGCCAGCAGCTTGAAAGTTAGCGGGGACACCGGGGAGCTGTTTTTT CASSLKVSGDTGELFF
TRBJ1-5 TRBV6-5 once TRBD1 TGTGCCAGCAGAACAGGGGGCCGCAATCAGCCCCAGCATTTT CASRTGGRNQPQHF
TRBJ1-3 TRBV11-2 . . TGTGCCACTCAGACTGGAAACACCATATATTTT CATQTGNTIYF
TRBJ2-1 TRBV3-1/TRBV3-2 . . TGTGCCAGCAGCCCATTGAGGGGGTTGTACAATGAGCAGTTCTTC CASSPLRGLYNEQFF
TRBJ1-6 TRBV11-3 . TRBD1 TGTGCCAGCAGCTTTTTGGGACAGGAGAATTCACCCCTCCACTTT CASSFLGQENSPLHF
TRBJ2-1 TRBV7-9 . TRBD2 TGTGCCAGCAGCCCAGGACTAGCGGGGCAGAATGAGCAGTTCTTC CASSPGLAGQNEQFF
TRBJ1-2 TRBV30 . . TGTGCCTGGAGTGTACGTAGGAGCGGGTATGGCTACACCTTC CAWSVRRSGYGYTF
TRBJ1-6 TRBV2 . . TGTGCCAGCAGTGAAATGGGGGGAAGGGGTAGCCTGGATTATTCACCCCTCCACTTT CASSEMGGRGSLDYSPLHF
TRBJ2-7 TRBV2 . . TGTGCCACCAGTCGACAGGGAGGTCCCTACGAGCAGTACTTC CATSRQGGPYEQYF
TRBJ1-2 TRBV19 . TRBD1 TGTGCCAGTAGTATGGGACAGCTCTTATATGGCTACACCTTC CASSMGQLLYGYTF
TRBJ1-1 TRBV18 . . TGTGCCAGCTCACCACCGACACCCGTGAACACTGAAGCTTTCTTT CASSPPTPVNTEAFF
TRBJ1-5 TRBV13 . TRBD1 TGTGCCAGCAGCTCGACAGGGGGCAATCAGCCCCAGCATTTT CASSSTGGNQPQHF
TRBJ2-7 TRBV10-3 . . TGTGCCATCAGTCTAAGCGGGGACATTAACTACGAGCAGTACTTC CAISLSGDINYEQYF
TRBJ1-2 TRBV10-1 . . TGCGCCAGCAGTCCAGGACAGAACTATGGCTACACCTTC CASSPGQNYGYTF
TRBJ2-7 TRBV2 . . TGTGCCAGCAATTACGGACAGAACACCTACGAGCAGTACTTC CASNYGQNTYEQYF
TRBJ1-1 TRBV7-2 . . TGTGCCAGCAGCTTAGAGACCCTCAGGCCTGAAGCTTTCTTT CASSLETLRPEAFF
TRBJ2-2 TRBV11-2 many TRBD1 TGTGCCAGCAGCTCCTCGACAGGGTTCTCCCCCGGGGAGCTGTTTTTT CASSSSTGFSPGELFF
TRBJ2-1 TRBV19 . TRBD2 TGTGCCAGTACTCAGATCGGGACTAGCGGCCACAATGAGCAGTTCTTC CASTQIGTSGHNEQFF
TRBJ1-1 TRBV29-1 . . TGCAGCGCCTCGGGACAAATGAACACTGAAGCTTTCTTT CSASGQMNTEAFF
TRBJ2-5 TRBV10-3 . TRBD1 TGTGCCATCAGCGCCCCGACCGGGACAGGGGAGAACCAAGAGACCCAGTACTTC CAISAPTGTGENQETQYF
TRBJ1-2 TRBV11-3 . . TGTGCCAGCAGCTTACGTGCCGGCGGGGAGTCGTATGGCTACACCTTC CASSLRAGGESYGYTF